Presented here are 12 T cell receptor beta chains from one specimen sequenced in a study of T cells in Graves' hyperthyroidism and ophthalmopathy. Authors of the study amplified TCR beta CDR3 regions from RNA transcripts. The HTBI primer set drove a first-round RT-PCR of the TCR CDR3. From the multiplex PCR reads, TCRdb called clonotypes with MiXCR, one entry per CDR3 protein. The sample gives approximately 270,000 distinct CDR3 sequences, approximately 15% of which show up once; about an eighth is in the top ten. The sample was blood. The receptors derive from a woman aged 40-49 years with Graves' hyperthyroidism that later progressed to Graves' ophthalmopathy.

Many counts were recorded for this clonotype. V and J are TRBV7-3 and TRBJ1-4, with D possibly being TRBD1 (5 bases). The germline gives CDR1 SGHTA, CDR2 FQGTGA. The CDR3 sequence is 14 residues long. The V gene lost 1 base and the J gene lost 7 bases, with 10 bases spanning the gap. The CDR3 reads CASSLRGSGEKLFF. CDR3 DNA sequence: TGTGCCAGCAGCTTAAGGGGGAGCGGTGAAAAACTGTTTTTT.

This clonotype has ten or more counts. Germline and junction disagree at one end, which may indicate a read error. CDR3 in amino acids: CASRLGGTVGTEAFF. The CDR3 bases are TGTGCCAGCAGATTAGGAGGGACAGTGGGGACTGAAGCTTTCTTT. This chain connects TRBV7-9 to TRBJ1-1; 7 nucleotides agree with TRBD1. Germline V gene data show CDR1 as SEHNR and CDR2 as FQNEAQ (reference sequence). There are 15 residues in the CDR3. Filled out from reference TRBV7-9 and TRBJ1-1, the complete variable domain reads DTGVSQNPRHKITKRGQNVTFRCDPISEHNRLYWYRQTLGQGPEFLTYFQNEAQLEKSRLLSDRFSAERPKGSFSTLEIQRTEQGDSAMYLCASRLGGTVGTEAFFGQGTRLTVV.

In its sample, this clonotype was seen many times. For the CDR3, the DNA is TGTGCCACCAGCACCCAGGGAGTCGCCTACGAGCAGTACTTC. Translating gives CATSTQGVAYEQYF. This sequence joins TRBV15 and TRBJ2-7, with D perhaps given as TRBD1 or TRBD2 (5 bases each). The CDR3 extends over 14 amino acids. Looked up from germline, CDR1 is LNHNV and CDR2 is YYDKDF (reference sequence). Trimming removed 4 bases at V and 2 bases at J, with 12 bases between.

This clonotype was recorded at least ten times. V and J are TRBV6-1 and TRBJ2-5; D unresolved. The CDR3 consists of 15 residues. V was clipped by 2 bases and J by 4 bases, with 14 bases between them. The germline V gene has CDR1 MNHNS and CDR2 SASEGT. The CDR3 region has the DNA TGTGCCAGCAGTGAACCGGGCAGGCGTCCAGAGACCCAGTACTTC. It specifies CASSEPGRRPETQYF.

This clonotype showed up just a few times. A clone one base away is much larger, so this may be a read error. The V gene is TRBV3-1, the J gene TRBJ1-5; D is undetermined. The CDR3 totals 13 residues. The ends were cut back, 0 bases at V and 6 bases at J, with 6 bases in the middle. Germline V gene lookup returns CDR1 LGHDT and CDR2 YNNKEL (reference sequence). CDR3 nucleotides: TGTGCCAGCAGCCAAGATCCGGGTCAGCCCCAGCATTTT. It specifies CASSQDPGQPQHF.

Many counts were recorded for this clonotype. The gene calls are TRBV2 and TRBJ1-1; the D is unclear. Trimming shortened V by 1 base and J by 3 bases, and 9 bases separated the two germline ends. The germline CDR1 and CDR2 sequences are SNHLY and FYNNEI. The CDR3 consists of 14 residues. The DNA of the CDR3 is TGTGCCAGCAGTGAAGGAAAGGGTTACACTGAAGCTTTCTTT. Protein sequence: CASSEGKGYTEAFF.

Details on this clonotype: Possible read error: a much larger clone is one base away. The chain combines TRBV3-1 with TRBJ2-1; 9 bases agree with TRBD2. CDR1 is LGHDT and CDR2 is YNNKEL in the germline V gene (reference sequence). This CDR3 is built from 17 residues. CDR3 amino acids: CAGSILLGLASREVQFF. CDR3 sequence (DNA): TGTGCCGGCAGCATACTCCTAGGACTAGCGTCTAGGGAGGTGCAGTTCTTC.

This clonotype was counted at least ten times. Mismatch with germline at one junction end may stem from a read error. The gene calls are TRBV5-1 and TRBJ1-1; D is unclear. This CDR3 spans 12 amino acids. CDR1 and CDR2 (germline): SGHRS, YFSETQ. The CDR3: CASSLLNTEAFF. The CDR3 DNA reads TGTGCCAGCAGTTTGCTAAACACTGAAGCTTTCTTT.

This clonotype was detected ten times or more. The chain is built from TRBV27 and TRBJ2-3; D unclear. CDR1 and CDR2 from the germline V gene are MNHEY and SMNVEV (reference sequence). Trimming removed 3 bases from V and 2 bases from J, with 9 bases in between. The CDR3 runs to 14 residues. CDR3 in amino acids: CASSLSSPTDTQYF. The CDR3 nucleotides read TGTGCCAGCAGTTTGAGTAGTCCCACAGATACGCAGTATTTT.

This clonotype has just a few counts. A much bigger clone sits one base away, suggesting this may be a read error. The CDR3: CASRPKETQYF. The DNA of the CDR3 is TGTGCCAGCAGGCCTAAAGAGACCCAGTACTTC. The chain uses TRBV2 and TRBJ2-5; D is undetermined. Germline V CDR1 and CDR2: SNHLY, FYNNEI. V lost 6 bases and J lost 3, with 5 bases in between. This CDR3 has 11 amino acids.

This clonotype was counted many times. The chain links TRBV6-2 or TRBV6-3 to TRBJ1-3; D gene uncertain. There are 12 residues in the CDR3. Germline V lookup: CDR1 MNHEY, CDR2 SVGEGT. V shed 8 bases and J shed 3 bases, with 8 bases lying between them. CDR3: CASRASGNTIYF. The DNA for the CDR3 is TGTGCCAGCCGAGCAAGTGGAAACACCATATATTTT.

Ten or more counts support this clonotype. The gene calls are TRBV29-1 and TRBJ1-2, with D unclear. The CDR3 is made up of 12 amino acids. Trimming took 3 bases from V and 5 from J, leaving 10 bases between them. Looked up from germline, CDR1 is SQVTM and CDR2 is ANQGSEA. CDR3 protein: CSVDSGGYGYTF. DNA of the CDR3: TGCAGCGTTGACAGTGGAGGGTATGGCTACACCTTC.